The 27 T cell receptor beta chains listed next were all sequenced from one sample in a study of T cells in Graves' hyperthyroidism and ophthalmopathy. From RNA transcripts, TCR beta CDR3 regions were amplified. First-round RT-PCR with HTBI primers amplified the TCR CDR3 region. TCRdb recomputed calls from the multiplex PCR reads with MiXCR, one row per CDR3 protein. The sample has hundreds of thousands of distinct CDR3 sequences, less than 15% seen once. The sequencing input was blood. These receptors all come from a woman aged 18-29 years with Graves' hyperthyroidism.

This clonotype was picked up many times. The chain is built from TRBV7-2 and TRBJ2-5; TRBD2 is a possible D gene (6 bases). V gave up 5 bases and J gave up 11 bases, with 18 bases separating them. The length of the CDR3 is 13 residues. From germline, CDR1 is SGHTA and CDR2 FQGNSA. This chain's CDR3 is CASSGPDWAGQYF. CDR3 coding DNA: TGTGCCAGCAGCGGCCCCGATTGGGCGGGACAGTACTTC.

This clonotype was picked up a small number of times. The chain has TRBV5-5 and TRBJ2-7; possibly TRBD2 for D (5 bases). The germline V and J ends were trimmed by 0 bases and 3 bases, with 28 bases remaining between them. The CDR3 extends over 20 amino acids. Germline V gene sequence: CDR1 SGHKS, CDR2 YYEKEE (reference sequence). CDR3 nucleotide sequence: TGTGCCAGCAGCTTGGTGGGGTTAACGGCTAGCTCCACTAAATACTACGAGCAGTACTTC. Its protein product is CASSLVGLTASSTKYYEQYF.

This clonotype has a count of ten or more. This rearrangement joins TRBV12-3 or TRBV12-4 to TRBJ2-3, with D possibly TRBD1 on 6 matching bases. V lost 5 bases and J lost 8, with 17 bases in between. The CDR3 runs to 14 residues. Here the CDR3 DNA reads TGTGCCAGCAGTAAGGGGGTCAGGGGTATTACGCAGTATTTT. It encodes CASSKGVRGITQYF.

This clonotype came up many times. V is TRBV11-2 and J is TRBJ1-4; possibly TRBD1 for D (5 bases). Trimming left V 5 bases short and J 4 bases short, with 14 bases between. From germline, CDR1 is SGHAT and CDR2 FQNNGV. This CDR3 has 15 amino acids. CDR3 bases: TGTGCCAGCAGCCCAGCTGGGGGAGGTAATGAAAAACTGTTTTTT. Protein: CASSPAGGGNEKLFF.

This sequence joins TRBV2 and TRBJ2-1; tentative D call: TRBD2 (5 bases). V shed 3 bases and J shed 8 bases, with 14 bases lying between them. The CDR3 loop spans 14 amino acids. The germline gives CDR1 SNHLY, CDR2 FYNNEI. The CDR3 sequence is CASSDQGSGDEQFF. The CDR3 coding sequence is TGTGCCAGCAGTGACCAAGGGAGTGGTGATGAGCAGTTCTTC.

This clonotype was seen ten or more times. This chain uses TRBV7-3 with TRBJ2-3; maybe TRBD1 (5 bases). Looked up from germline, CDR1 is SGHTA and CDR2 is FQGTGA. The CDR3 extends over 11 amino acids. The germline V and J ends were trimmed by 2 bases and 13 bases, with 10 bases remaining between them. CDR3 amino acids: CASSLQGVKYF. CDR3 coding DNA: TGTGCCAGCAGCTTACAAGGGGTTAAGTATTTT.

The V and J genes are TRBV3-1 and TRBJ1-4; D remains unclear. CDR1 is LGHDT and CDR2 is YNNKEL in the germline V gene (reference sequence). The length of the CDR3 is 14 residues. With 6 bases removed from V and 7 bases from J, the gap between germline ends came to 15 bases. The CDR3 DNA reads TGTGCCAGCAGTGTCGCTACTTGGAGTGAAAAACTGTTTTTT. This sequence encodes CASSVATWSEKLFF.

This sequence joins TRBV10-3 and TRBJ2-6, with unresolved D. Trimming removed 10 bases at V and 0 bases at J, with 13 bases between. The CDR3 runs to 15 residues. In germline, CDR1 is ENHRY, CDR2 SYGVKD. The DNA for the CDR3 is TGTGCCACACAAGGATGGTTCTCTGGGGCCAACGTCCTGACTTTC. Translating it yields CATQGWFSGANVLTF.

This clonotype has ten or more counts. V gene TRBV28 combines with J gene TRBJ1-4; D may be TRBD1 (6 bases). V was cut by 1 base and J by 12 bases, with 18 bases left in between. Germline-derived CDR1 and CDR2 are MDHEN and SYDVKM. The CDR3 runs to 15 residues. The CDR3 spells CASSLFKGVEEELFF. The DNA of the CDR3 is TGTGCCAGCAGTTTATTTAAGGGGGTGGAGGAAGAACTGTTTTTT.

The table lists this clonotype with many counts. The CDR3 region is CASSSDSDSPLHF. CDR3 in DNA: TGTGCCAGCAGCTCGGACAGTGATTCACCCCTCCACTTT. The chain has TRBV11-2 and TRBJ1-6; D possibly corresponds to TRBD1 (6 bases). The length of the CDR3 is 13 residues. Between the trimmed V and J ends, which lost 4 bases and 8 bases, there was a span of 9 bases. From germline, CDR1 is SGHAT and CDR2 FQNNGV. The complete variable domain, with remaining parts taken from reference TRBV11-2 and TRBJ1-6, reads EAGVAQSPRYKIIEKRQSVAFWCNPISGHATLYWYQQILGQGPKLLIQFQNNGVVDDSQLPKDRFSAERLKGVDSTLKIQPAKLEDSAVYLCASSSDSDSPLHFGNGTRLTVT.

In its sample, this clonotype was seen many times. The chain combines TRBV30 with TRBJ2-1; no definite D call. In germline, CDR1 is GTSNPN, CDR2 SVGIG (reference sequence). The V end lost 0 bases, the J end lost 12 bases, and 12 bases lay between the germline ends. The CDR3 is 12 amino acids. CDR3 sequence (DNA): TGTGCCTGGAGTGTAAGGCGGCCATGGCAGTTCTTC. Translated: CAWSVRRPWQFF.

There are many counts of this clonotype. This rearrangement joins TRBV7-2 to TRBJ2-5; 7 bases agree with TRBD1. Germline trimming cut 4 bases from V and 3 bases from J; bases unmatched to any gene: 11. Germline lookup yields CDR1 SGHTA and CDR2 FQGNSA. This CDR3 comprises 16 residues. CDR3 amino acids: CASSSTTGTVEETQYF. The CDR3 DNA sequence: TGTGCCAGCAGCTCAACAACCGGGACAGTAGAAGAGACCCAGTACTTC.

This clonotype was seen repeatedly, ten times or more. The chain links TRBV5-5 to TRBJ2-1, with 11 bases aligning to TRBD1. Per germline, CDR1 SGHKS and CDR2 YYEKEE (reference sequence). The CDR3 consists of 16 residues. The V gene end was trimmed by 4 bases and the J gene end by 9 bases; junction bases not matched to a gene: 12. The CDR3 is CASSPPPGQGVREQFF. As DNA, the CDR3 is TGTGCCAGCAGCCCCCCCCCGGGACAGGGGGTTCGTGAGCAGTTCTTC.

This clonotype was found many times. The genes are TRBV4-3 and TRBJ2-7; D perhaps matches TRBD2 (5 bases). Trimming removed 1 base at V and 5 bases at J, with 21 bases between. CDR3 length: 17 amino acids. Germline V gene data show CDR1 as LGHNA and CDR2 as YSLEER. DNA for the CDR3: TGCGCCAGCAGCCAAGCCGCTGTGGGCTCCGGGCGGGACGAGCAGTACTTC. This sequence encodes CASSQAAVGSGRDEQYF.

About this clonotype itself: A much more abundant neighbour one base away suggests this may be a read error. The rearrangement uses TRBV11-2 and TRBJ2-3; D remains unclear. The germline CDR1 and CDR2 sequences are SGHAT and FQNNGV. The CDR3 contains 12 residues. The CDR3 sequence is CASGLNRDTQYF. In DNA, the CDR3 is TGTGCCAGCGGCTTAAACCGGGATACGCAGTATTTT.

In its sample, this clonotype was seen a few times. This chain uses TRBV24-1 with TRBJ2-4; unclear D gene. Trimming removed 4 bases at V and 9 bases at J, with 15 bases between. The CDR3 length is 14 residues. From germline, CDR1 is KGHDR and CDR2 SFDVKD. In nucleotides, the CDR3 is TGTGCCACCAGTGACCCCCGGCAGGCCGGCATTCAGTACTTC. Its translation is CATSDPRQAGIQYF.

This sequence joins TRBV9 and TRBJ1-3, with 7 bases fitting TRBD1. Germline trimming cut 0 bases from V and 0 bases from J; bases unmatched to any gene: 3. Per germline, CDR1 SGDLS and CDR2 YYNGEE. The CDR3 length is 16 residues. DNA of the CDR3: TGTGCCAGCAGCGTAGGGGACAGCAGCTCTGGAAACACCATATATTTT. It translates to CASSVGDSSSGNTIYF.

This clonotype was counted many times. The chain couples TRBV6-1 to TRBJ2-1, with 13 nucleotides matching TRBD2. Unmatched junction bases numbered 8, after V lost 3 bases and J lost 0 bases. In germline, CDR1 is MNHNS, CDR2 SASEGT. This CDR3 contains 19 residues. CDR3 nucleotides: TGTGCCAGCAGTGACGGGACTAGCGGGGCCCAAAGCTCCTACAATGAGCAGTTCTTC. The encoded protein is CASSDGTSGAQSSYNEQFF.

The rearrangement links TRBV19 to TRBJ2-7; TRBD1 aligns across 8 bases. J lost 2 bases, V lost 5 bases, and 5 bases had no gene match. This CDR3 comprises 14 residues. Germline CDR1 reads LNHDA; CDR2 reads SQIVND (reference sequence). The CDR3 DNA reads as TGTGCCAGTAGTCAGAGGACAGGGCCCTACGAGCAGTACTTC. Its translation: CASSQRTGPYEQYF.

Note on this clonotype: The junction shows a germline mismatch at one end, possibly a read error. The genes are TRBV11-1 and TRBJ2-1; 9 bases line up with TRBD1. CDR1 SGHAT and CDR2 FQDESV come from the germline V gene (reference sequence). The CDR3 consists of 15 residues. Written as DNA, the CDR3 is TGCGCCAGCAGCCACCCCGGGACAGGGAGCAATGAGCAGTTCTTC. It codes for CASSHPGTGSNEQFF.

This clonotype has a count of ten or more. The chain combines TRBV15 with TRBJ1-1; possibly TRBD1 for D (6 bases). The ends were cut back, 5 bases at V and 0 bases at J, with 19 bases in the middle. Germline loops: CDR1 LNHNV, CDR2 YYDKDF (reference sequence). There are 17 residues in the CDR3. For the CDR3, the DNA is TGTGCCACCAGCGGGCCCCAGGACAGATTCATGAACACTGAAGCTTTCTTT. The encoded protein is CATSGPQDRFMNTEAFF.

This clonotype has a count of ten or more. The gene calls are TRBV19 and TRBJ2-7; perhaps TRBD1 as D (8 bases). The V end lost 9 bases, the J end lost 2 bases, and 14 bases lay between the germline ends. CDR1 and CDR2 (germline): LNHDA, SQIVND (reference sequence). This CDR3 is built from 13 residues. CDR3 region: CASGGTGTYEQYF. Written as DNA, the CDR3 is TGTGCCAGCGGGGGGACAGGAACCTACGAGCAGTACTTC. Based on the CDR3 plus reference TRBV19 and TRBJ2-7, the full variable domain is DGGITQSPKYLFRKEGQNVTLSCEQNLNHDAMYWYRQDPGQGLRLIYYSQIVNDFQKGDIAEGYSVSREKKESFPLTVTSAQKNPTAFYLCASGGTGTYEQYFGPGTRLTVT.

This clonotype occurred many times. Relative to the germline gene, one junction end is altered; a read error may explain this. This chain links TRBV6-1 with TRBJ1-5; D possibly corresponds to TRBD1 (6 bases). The CDR3 runs 16 residues. Germline CDR1 is MNHNS and CDR2 is SASEGT. The CDR3 nucleotides read TGTGCCAGCAGCGAAGCGGGGGGCTGGAGCAATCAGCCCCAGCATTTT. This sequence encodes CASSEAGGWSNQPQHF.

This clonotype was recorded many times. The DNA of the CDR3 is TGCGCCAGCAGCTTGGCGGGGGCAGGGGTACGCGAGCAGTACTTC. It specifies CASSLAGAGVREQYF. The genes are TRBV5-1 and TRBJ2-7, with D possibly called TRBD1 or TRBD2 (6 bases each). This CDR3 is built from 15 residues. V lost 0 bases and J 6 bases, leaving 16 bases between the germline ends. CDR1 is SGHRS and CDR2 is YFSETQ in the germline V gene.

This clonotype has ten or more counts. V usage is TRBV28 and J usage is TRBJ2-7; D remains unclear. Germline values: CDR1 MDHEN, CDR2 SYDVKM. V shed 5 bases and J shed 7 bases, with 9 bases lying between them. The CDR3 is 11 residues long. CDR3: CASSPRVEQYF. The CDR3 DNA sequence: TGTGCCAGCAGTCCACGAGTGGAGCAGTACTTC.

V usage is TRBV10-3 and J usage is TRBJ1-1; D ambiguous. CDR3 size: 14 residues. The V gene lost 5 bases and the J gene lost 0 bases, with 10 bases spanning the gap. Germline CDR1 reads ENHRY; CDR2 reads SYGVKD. The CDR3 loop reads CAISPRVLNTEAFF. The CDR3 coding sequence is TGTGCCATCAGTCCCCGGGTCTTGAACACTGAAGCTTTCTTT.

This clonotype came up many times. The CDR3 DNA sequence: TGCAGTGCTAGAGACCTCTACCAGGGCCTTACCTACGAGCAGTACTTC. Translating it yields CSARDLYQGLTYEQYF. V is TRBV20-1 and J is TRBJ2-7; D is perhaps TRBD1 (5 bases). The CDR3 sequence is 16 residues long. V lost 0 bases and J 2 bases, leaving 17 bases between the germline ends. The germline V gene has CDR1 DFQATT and CDR2 SNEGSKA (reference sequence).